This record concerns one T cell receptor (beta chain) sequence. This sample was taken from a study of blood T cell repertoires in COVID-19. Assay: immunoSEQ multiplex PCR; the TCRdb copy retains only in-frame clones and omits some. The table lists roughly 220,000 clones, 80% to 90% of them singletons. V was pared by 4 bases and J by 3 bases, with 4 bases of the junction left unmatched. Germline CDR1 SGHRS, CDR2 YFSETQ. CDR3 length: 15 amino acids. The chain joins TRBV5-1 to TRBJ2-3; TRBD2 agrees at 11 bases. Sequenced sample: PBMCs or T cells enriched from blood (not recorded which). This clonotype originated in a woman aged 18-29 years in a cohort exposed to, infected with or recovered from COVID-19 (not recorded which). In nucleotides, the CDR3 is TGCGCCAGCAGCAAGACTAGCGGGGTGACAGATACGCAGTATTTT. The encoded protein is CASSKTSGVTDTQYF.